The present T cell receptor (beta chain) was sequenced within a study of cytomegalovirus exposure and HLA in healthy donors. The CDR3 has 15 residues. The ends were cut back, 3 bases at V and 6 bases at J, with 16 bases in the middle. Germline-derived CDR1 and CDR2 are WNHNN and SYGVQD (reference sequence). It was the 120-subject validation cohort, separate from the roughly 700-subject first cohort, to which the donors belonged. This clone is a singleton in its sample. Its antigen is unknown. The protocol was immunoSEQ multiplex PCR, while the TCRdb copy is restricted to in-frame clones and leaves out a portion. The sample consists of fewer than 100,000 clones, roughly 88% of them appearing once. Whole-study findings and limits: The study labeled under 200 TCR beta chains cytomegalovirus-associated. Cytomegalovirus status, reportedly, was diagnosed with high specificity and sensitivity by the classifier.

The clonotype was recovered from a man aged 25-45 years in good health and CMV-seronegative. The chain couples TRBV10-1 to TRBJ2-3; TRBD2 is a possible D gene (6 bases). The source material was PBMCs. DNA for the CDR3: TGCGCCAGCAGTGACTCCGCGGGGACTTCGGATACGCAGTATTTT. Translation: CASSDSAGTSDTQYF.